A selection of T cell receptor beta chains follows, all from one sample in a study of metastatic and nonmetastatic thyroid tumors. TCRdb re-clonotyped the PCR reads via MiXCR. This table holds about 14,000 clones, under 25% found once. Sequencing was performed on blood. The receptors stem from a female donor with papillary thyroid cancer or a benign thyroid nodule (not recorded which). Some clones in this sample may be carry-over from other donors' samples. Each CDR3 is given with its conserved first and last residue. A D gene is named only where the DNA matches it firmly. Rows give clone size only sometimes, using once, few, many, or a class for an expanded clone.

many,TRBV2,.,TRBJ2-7,CASSYAYEQYF,TGTGCCAGCAGTTACGCCTACGAGCAGTACTTC
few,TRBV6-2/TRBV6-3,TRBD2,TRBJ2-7,CASSRLAGPAYEQYF,TGTGCCAGCAGTAGACTAGCGGGACCAGCCTACGAGCAGTACTTC
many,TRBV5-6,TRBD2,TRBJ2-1,CASSLAALAGREQFF,TGTGCCAGCAGCTTGGCCGCGCTAGCGGGTCGTGAGCAGTTCTTC
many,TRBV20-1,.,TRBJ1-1,CSATSDGAEAFF,TGCAGTGCTACTTCCGATGGGGCTGAAGCTTTCTTT
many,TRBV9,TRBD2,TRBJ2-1,CASSVEGWAGGPSANEQFF,TGTGCCAGCAGCGTAGAAGGTTGGGCGGGAGGGCCCTCGGCAAATGAGCAGTTCTTC
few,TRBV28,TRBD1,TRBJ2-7,CASSLRGLHEQYF,TGCGCCAGCAGTTTGAGGGGGCTCCACGAGCAGTACTTC
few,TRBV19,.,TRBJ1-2,CASSIFSQIYYGYTF,TGTGCCAGTAGTATTTTTTCCCAGATTTACTATGGCTACACCTTC
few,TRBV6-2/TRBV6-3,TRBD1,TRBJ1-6,CASSSDRGYSPLHF,TGTGCCAGCAGTTCGGACAGGGGTTATTCACCCCTCCACTTT
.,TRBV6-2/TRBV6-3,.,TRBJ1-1,CASSYSGKAFF,TGTGCCAGCAGTTACTCGGGGAAAGCTTTCTTT
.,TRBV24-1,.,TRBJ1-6,CATSDPRTNSPLHF,TGTGCCACCAGTGATCCGAGGACGAATTCACCCCTCCACTTT